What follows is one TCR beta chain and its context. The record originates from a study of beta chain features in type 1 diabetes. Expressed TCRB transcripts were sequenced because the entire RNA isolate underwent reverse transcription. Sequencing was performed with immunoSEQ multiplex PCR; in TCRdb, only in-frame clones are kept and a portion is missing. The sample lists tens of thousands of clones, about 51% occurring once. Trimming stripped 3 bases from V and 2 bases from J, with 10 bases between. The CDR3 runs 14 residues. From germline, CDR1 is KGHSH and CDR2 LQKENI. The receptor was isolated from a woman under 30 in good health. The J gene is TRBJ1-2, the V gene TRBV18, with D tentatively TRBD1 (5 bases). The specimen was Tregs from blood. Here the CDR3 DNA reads TGTGCCAGCTCACCCGGGGGACGGAACTATGGCTACACCTTC. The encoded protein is CASSPGGRNYGYTF.